The sequence of this T cell receptor (beta chain) was determined in a study of lymphopenia after photon versus proton radiotherapy. Data came from immunoSEQ multiplex PCR; TCRdb stores just in-frame clones and leaves some out. Altogether under 20,000 clones are present, more than 85% being singletons, with the ten largest covering 1.5% to 2%. The CDR3 extends over 16 amino acids. Germline CDR1 SGHVS, CDR2 FQNEAQ. The J segment lost 0 bases and the V segment lost 2 bases, leaving 2 bases of the junction unmatched. V is TRBV7-8 and J is TRBJ1-1; TRBD1 aligns across 11 bases. The clonotype was recovered from a woman between 35 and 50 years old with cholangiocarcinoma. The source material was peripheral blood, sampled from a patient treated with photon-based radiotherapy. The CDR3 reads CASSLRTGGMNTEAFF. The CDR3 nucleotides read TGTGCCAGCAGCTTAAGGACAGGGGGCATGAACACTGAAGCTTTCTTT.